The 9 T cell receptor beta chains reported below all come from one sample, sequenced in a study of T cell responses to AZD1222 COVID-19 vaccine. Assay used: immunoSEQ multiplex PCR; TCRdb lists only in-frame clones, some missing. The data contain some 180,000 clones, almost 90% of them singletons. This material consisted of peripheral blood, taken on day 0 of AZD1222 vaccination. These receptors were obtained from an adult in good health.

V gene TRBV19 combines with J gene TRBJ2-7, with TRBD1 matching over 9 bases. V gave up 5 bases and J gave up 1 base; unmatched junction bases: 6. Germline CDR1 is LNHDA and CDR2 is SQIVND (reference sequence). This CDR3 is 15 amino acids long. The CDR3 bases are TGTGCCAGTAGTTCCCGGACAGGGGCGTCCTACGAGCAGTACTTC. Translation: CASSSRTGASYEQYF.

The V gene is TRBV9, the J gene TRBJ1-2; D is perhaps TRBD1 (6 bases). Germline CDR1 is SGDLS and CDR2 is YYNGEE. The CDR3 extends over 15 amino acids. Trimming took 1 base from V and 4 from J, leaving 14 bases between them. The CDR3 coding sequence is TGTGCCAGCAGCGTATATGGGGGCGGCTCCTATGGCTACACCTTC. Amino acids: CASSVYGGGSYGYTF.

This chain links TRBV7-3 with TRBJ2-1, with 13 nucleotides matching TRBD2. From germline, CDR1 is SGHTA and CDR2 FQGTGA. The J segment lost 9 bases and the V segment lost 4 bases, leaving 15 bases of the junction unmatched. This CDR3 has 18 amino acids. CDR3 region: CASSYPSGLAGVSVEQFF. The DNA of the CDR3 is TGTGCCAGCAGCTACCCCTCAGGACTAGCGGGAGTGTCTGTTGAGCAGTTCTTC. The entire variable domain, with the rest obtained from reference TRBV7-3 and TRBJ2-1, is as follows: GAGVSQTPSNKVTEKGKYVELRCDPISGHTALYWYRQSLGQGPEFLIYFQGTGAADDSGLPNDRFFAVRPEGSVSTLKIQRTERGDSAVYLCASSYPSGLAGVSVEQFFGPGTRLTVL.

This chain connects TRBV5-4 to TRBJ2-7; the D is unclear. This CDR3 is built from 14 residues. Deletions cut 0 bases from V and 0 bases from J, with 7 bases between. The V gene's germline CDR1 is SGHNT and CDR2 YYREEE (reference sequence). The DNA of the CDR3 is TGTGCCAGCAGCTTGGCGTCAGGCTCCTACGAGCAGTACTTC. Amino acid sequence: CASSLASGSYEQYF.

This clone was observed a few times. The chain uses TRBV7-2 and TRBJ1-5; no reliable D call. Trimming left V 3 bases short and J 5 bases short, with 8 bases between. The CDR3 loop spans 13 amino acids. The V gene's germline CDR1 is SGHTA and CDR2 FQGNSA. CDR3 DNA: TGTGCCAGCAGCTTCGGTGGCGATCAGCCCCAGCATTTT. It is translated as CASSFGGDQPQHF. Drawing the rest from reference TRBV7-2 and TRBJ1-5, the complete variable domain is GAGVSQSPSNKVTEKGKDVELRCDPISGHTALYWYRQSLGQGLEFLIYFQGNSAPDKSGLPSDRFSAERTGGSVSTLTIQRTQQEDSAVYLCASSFGGDQPQHFGDGTRLSIL.

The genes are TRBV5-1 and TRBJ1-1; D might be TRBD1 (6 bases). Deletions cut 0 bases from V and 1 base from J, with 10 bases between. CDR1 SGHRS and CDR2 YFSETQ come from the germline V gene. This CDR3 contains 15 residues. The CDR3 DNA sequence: TGCGCCAGCAGCTTGGAATGGGACAAGAACACTGAAGCTTTCTTT. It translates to CASSLEWDKNTEAFF.

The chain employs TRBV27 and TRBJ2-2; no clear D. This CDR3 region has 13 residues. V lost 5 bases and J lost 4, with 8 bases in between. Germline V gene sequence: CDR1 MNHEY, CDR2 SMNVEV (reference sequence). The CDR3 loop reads CASSPPVTGELFF. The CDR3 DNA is TGTGCCAGCAGTCCCCCCGTCACCGGGGAGCTGTTTTTT.

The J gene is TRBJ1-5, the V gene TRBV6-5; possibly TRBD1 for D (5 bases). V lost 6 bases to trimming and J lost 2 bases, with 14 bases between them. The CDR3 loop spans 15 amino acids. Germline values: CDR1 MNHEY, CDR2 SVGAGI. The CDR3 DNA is TGTGCCAGCAGGAGGGAGGGAGGGGGCAATCAGCCCCAGCATTTT. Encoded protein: CASRREGGGNQPQHF.

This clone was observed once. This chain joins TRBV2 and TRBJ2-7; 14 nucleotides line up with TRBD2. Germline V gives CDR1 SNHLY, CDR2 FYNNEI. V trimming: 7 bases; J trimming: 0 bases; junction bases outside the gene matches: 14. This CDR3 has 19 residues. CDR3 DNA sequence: TGTGCCAGCAAGTTTTGGACTAGCGGGAGGATGAGGAGCTCCTACGAGCAGTACTTC. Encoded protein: CASKFWTSGRMRSSYEQYF. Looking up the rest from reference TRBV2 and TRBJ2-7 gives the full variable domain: EPEVTQTPSHQVTQMGQEVILRCVPISNHLYFYWYRQILGQKVEFLVSFYNNEISEKSEIFDDQFSVERPDGSNFTLKIRSTKLEDSAMYFCASKFWTSGRMRSSYEQYFGPGTRLTVT.